This T cell receptor beta chain originates from a study of shared clonotypes between healthy human individuals (TCRdb year 2020). About the investigation overall: The cohort comprised a couple of women and a few men aged 18 to 49 years. For each donor, three plates each were used for CD4 naive and CD4 memory, two plates were used for CD8 naive, and one plate was used for CD8 memory. To increase sequencing depth and limit assay-specific biases, different laboratories used diverse techniques to prepare libraries and sequence TCR repertoires. The study deeply sequenced blood TCR repertoires of about 5 healthy adults to estimate repertoire size and the extent of clonotype sharing between individuals. Each donor's leukapheresis produced roughly between roughly 0.85 and 10 billion PBMCs.

As encoded in the germline V gene, CDR1 is KGHSH while CDR2 is LQKENI. The V end loses 6 bases and the J end loses 6 bases, and a stretch of 9 bases separates them. Including cysteine and phenylalanine, the CDR3 has 11 amino acids. The retained sequence is limited to the CDR3, 33 bases, with the frame set at the first base. Using the deep immunoSEQ assay, multiplex PCR amplified TCR CDR3 regions from genomic DNA. Genomic DNA extracted from each cell subset was distributed evenly over all wells of several immunoSEQ 96-well plates, and each plate served as one replicate. For sorted subsets, roughly 200 ng of genomic DNA, equivalent to 25,000 to 35,000 T cell genomes, went into each replicate PCR. Purified libraries were quantified with a Qubit 3.0 fluorometer, sized on a Bioanalyzer 2100, and re-quantified with the KAPA Library Quantification kit. A separate single-read 150-cycle Illumina NextSeq 550 flow cell was used to sequence each immunoSEQ 96-well plate. The paper's data handling went like this. Because the immunoSEQ output included only junctional sequences and no quality scores, the filtering could not be the same as the filtering used for full-length reads. To assign V/J genes and CDR3, sequences were annotated using PyIR, a Python wrapper for IgBLAST v1.9, with IMGT germline references. Reads with weak V/J assignments (E-value above 1e-6), missing CDR3, stop codons, out-of-frame junctions, or ambiguous translated residues were removed. V3J clonotypes were defined as sequences sharing an identical inferred V gene, J gene, and CDR3 amino acid sequence. The percentage overlap between two repertoires was calculated by dividing the number of shared unique clonotypes by the size of the smaller repertoire. Richness of each repertoire was evaluated using RTK rarefaction, the Chao1 estimator, and Recon v2.1 estimates of unobserved clonotypes. Generation probabilities for all TCRbeta clonotypes obtained by the gDNA method from several donors were computed using OLGA. TCRdb's version of the immuneACCESS table is confined to in-frame rearrangements and falls short of the full clone set. An unresolved V gene accounts for under half of the shortfall where checked; the remainder is of unknown origin. That table is the source of V, J and clone size, and D and trimming were worked out from the DNA. Within this sample are about 1,500,000 clones, with around 97% of them counted one time only. The ten largest account for about 1% of the sample.

The donors were healthy, HIV-negative adults with no recently reported acute infections or vaccinations. Every donor was a Caucasian adult living in Nashville, Tennessee, USA. Magnetic negative selection was used to enrich CD4+ T cells, after which naive cells were positively selected on CD45RA and the negative fraction became the memory subset. Blood was obtained by leukapheresis, after which PBMCs were separated by Ficoll-Histopaque density gradient centrifugation and cryopreserved in liquid nitrogen vapor phase. Analytical flow cytometry was used to check the purity and quantity of every magnetically sorted T cell population. Genomic DNA was isolated from every sorted fraction and measured by UV absorbance on a Nanodrop 2000c. Remarks on this clone: There is no known antigen for this receptor. No base quality values were provided; no much bigger clone lies one nucleotide off.

Study-wide conclusions, independent of this receptor: Based on pairwise subsampling, the degree of clonotype sharing among donors was expected to be affected by sequencing depth. Naive subsets generally had larger estimated clonotype richness than memory subsets did. Sampling was limited to blood, and TCR repertoires in tissue likely differ from TCR repertoires in blood. Rarefaction of sorted-subset datasets indicated incomplete sequencing despite the large sequencing depth. Higher generation probabilities were observed for clonotypes shared by all four sorted-subset donors than for non-shared clonotypes. The genetic and exposure-history diversity represented was limited by the small number of donors. Roughly 5% of naive CD4, more than 3% of naive CD8, approximately 2% of memory CD4, and 0.35% to 0.4% of memory CD8 clonotypes were shared across several donors.

Sequencing used naive CD4+ T cells sorted from blood. In light of the paper, this sample's cell subset or site label describes: CD45RA+ positively selected. The chain links TRBV18 with TRBJ2-7, and TRBD1 may be the D gene, going by 7 matching bases. The sequence was collected from a man aged 30 to 39 in good health. The CDR3 region: CASSEGAEQYF. The DNA sequence is as follows: TGTGCCAGCTCGGAGGGGGCCGAGCAGTACTTC.